This TCR beta chain stems from a study of graft-versus-host responses after intestinal transplantation. The overall study: Every one of the recipients received anti-thymocyte globulin induction and afterwards took tacrolimus and steroids for roughly 3 years.

Points from the study as a whole: An association linked early post-transplant HvG declines with peak circulating GvH clone levels. Recipient marrow held GvH clones, some first seen in ileum or blood.

Regarding this clone: The antigen is undetermined.

TCRdb's copy holds only in-frame clones and misses some; the assay was immunoSEQ multiplex PCR. The data show 130,000 or so clones, around nine tenths seen once. V lost 2 bases and J lost 6; bases outside the gene matches: 12. From germline, CDR1 is SGHTA and CDR2 FQGTGA. The CDR3 length is 16 residues. The chain has TRBV7-3 and TRBJ1-2, with TRBD1 identical over 7 bases. The material sequenced was unstimulated CD4+ T cells sorted from spleen or lymph node cells, taken before intestinal transplant. This clonotype originated in a human donor who received an intestinal transplant. The CDR3: CASSLHHSTGLNGYTF. In nucleotides, the CDR3 is TGTGCCAGCAGCTTACATCATTCGACAGGGCTTAATGGCTACACCTTC.